This T cell receptor beta chain derives from a study of Graves' ophthalmopathy and Graves' hyperthyroidism. Study-level points and caveats: The blood repertoire also included most expanded thyroid clonotypes above 0.001 frequency.

RNA transcripts were the template, and TCR beta CDR3 regions were amplified from them. Amplification began with first-round RT-PCR using HTBI primers, then second-round multiplex PCR was performed. A single record per CDR3 protein comes from TCRdb applying MiXCR to the multiplex PCR reads. The sample holds about 420,000 distinct CDR3 sequences; 21% are singletons and the top ten take 2.5% to 3.5%. Deletions cut 3 bases from V and 6 bases from J, with 5 bases between. CDR3 length equals 12 residues. Pregnant or lactating patients and those with other autoimmune diseases or uncontrolled infections were excluded. Note on this clonotype: The antigen is not known.

This clonotype originated in a woman aged 18-29 years with stable Graves' hyperthyroidism. The sequencing input was peripheral blood. The chain couples TRBV12-3 or TRBV12-4 to TRBJ2-2; D remains unclear. Here the CDR3 DNA reads TGTGCCAGCAGTTTTAATCCCGGGGAGCTGTTTTTT. Amino acid sequence: CASSFNPGELFF.